Following are 20 T cell receptor beta chains from one sample sequenced in a study of graft-versus-host responses after intestinal transplantation. The protocol was immunoSEQ multiplex PCR, while the TCRdb copy is restricted to in-frame clones and leaves out a portion. The sample holds approximately 130,000 clones, roughly nine tenths seen once. Antigens for these TCRs are unknown. The sample in question was unstimulated CD4+ T cells sorted from spleen or lymph node cells, obtained before intestinal transplant. These receptor sequences come from a human donor who received an intestinal transplant.

The chain carries TRBV5-1 and TRBJ2-5; tentatively, D is TRBD2 (6 bases). V shed 9 bases and J shed 0 bases, with 18 bases lying between them. Germline CDR1 and CDR2: SGHRS and YFSETQ. The CDR3 extends over 15 amino acids. CDR3 in amino acids: CATRLGGPYQETQYF. The DNA for the CDR3 is TGCGCCACCAGACTCGGGGGTCCGTACCAAGAGACCCAGTACTTC.

This chain connects TRBV15 to TRBJ1-2; D gene unclear. V was pared by 0 bases and J by 4 bases, with 6 bases between. Germline values: CDR1 LNHNV, CDR2 YYDKDF (reference sequence). The CDR3 sequence is 13 residues long. The CDR3 nucleotides read TGTGCCACCAGCAGAGAGGCCTTCTATGGCTACACCTTC. Amino acid sequence: CATSREAFYGYTF. Full variable domain (outside the CDR3, taken from reference TRBV15 and TRBJ1-2): DAMVIQNPRYQVTQFGKPVTLSCSQTLNHNVMYWYQQKSSQAPKLLFHYYDKDFNNEADTPDNFQSRRPNTSFCFLDIRSPGLGDTAMYLCATSREAFYGYTFGSGTRLTVV.

The V gene is TRBV29-1, the J gene TRBJ2-5; the match to TRBD1 covers 7 bases. This CDR3 has 14 amino acids. The trim removed 6 bases at V and 5 bases at J, leaving 12 bases unmatched. Germline CDR1 reads SQVTM; CDR2 reads ANQGSEA. CDR3 amino acids: CSVFRQGYVETQYF. The CDR3 coding sequence is TGCAGCGTGTTTAGACAGGGATACGTGGAGACCCAGTACTTC.

The chain couples TRBV5-6 to TRBJ1-1, with unresolved D. CDR1 is SGHDT, CDR2 YYEEEE, per germline. The V end was cut by 4 bases, the J end by 1 base, with 11 bases between. The CDR3 loop spans 14 amino acids. CDR3 protein: CASSPKLGNTEAFF. For the CDR3, the DNA is TGTGCCAGCAGCCCCAAACTGGGGAACACTGAAGCTTTCTTT.

V gene TRBV11-2 combines with J gene TRBJ1-6; D is possibly TRBD1 (5 bases). The V end was cut by 5 bases, the J end by 10 bases, with 12 bases between. The CDR3 is 13 amino acids. The germline CDR1 and CDR2 sequences are SGHAT and FQNNGV. CDR3 protein: CASSPDIRSPLHF. DNA of the CDR3: TGTGCCAGCAGCCCGGACATTCGCTCACCCCTCCACTTT.

The J gene is TRBJ2-1, the V gene TRBV7-7, with D uncertain. The V end lost 5 bases, the J end lost 0 bases, and 11 bases lay between the germline ends. CDR1 is SSHAT and CDR2 is FNYEAQ in the germline V gene (reference sequence). The CDR3 extends over 15 amino acids. In nucleotides, the CDR3 is TGTGCCAGCAGCCCCACGGGCCGCTCCTACAATGAGCAGTTCTTC. Translated: CASSPTGRSYNEQFF.

The rearrangement links TRBV4-1 to TRBJ2-5; 7 bases fit TRBD2. Per the germline V gene, CDR1 is MGHRA and CDR2 is YSYEKL. CDR3 length: 15 residues. With 3 bases clipped from V and 3 bases from J, the junction kept 7 bases outside the gene matches. The CDR3: CASSQPGLYKETQYF. CDR3 nucleotides: TGCGCCAGCAGCCAGCCGGGACTATACAAAGAGACCCAGTACTTC.

V gene TRBV5-4 combines with J gene TRBJ2-1, with a tentative D call TRBD1 (6 bases). Germline V gives CDR1 SGHNT, CDR2 YYREEE (reference sequence). Deletions cut 0 bases from V and 10 bases from J, with 8 bases between. The CDR3 is 12 amino acids. This CDR3 reads CASSLEGGEQFF. CDR3 sequence (DNA): TGTGCCAGCAGCTTGGAAGGGGGAGAGCAGTTCTTC.

V and J are TRBV5-1 and TRBJ2-1; a weak D match, TRBD2 (6 bases). CDR1 is SGHRS and CDR2 is YFSETQ in the germline V gene. CDR3 length: 15 residues. The ends were cut back, 3 bases at V and 4 bases at J, with 14 bases in the middle. The CDR3 sequence: CASSYPGLGYNEQFF. The CDR3 bases are TGCGCCAGCAGCTACCCGGGACTGGGTTACAATGAGCAGTTCTTC. Full variable domain (rest looked up from reference TRBV5-1 and TRBJ2-1): KAGVTQTPRYLIKTRGQQVTLSCSPISGHRSVSWYQQTPGQGLQFLFEYFSETQRNKGNFPGRFSGRQFSNSRSEMNVSTLELGDSALYLCASSYPGLGYNEQFFGPGTRLTVL.

The table lists this clone with a count of one. Other nucleotide sequences in the sample specify the same CDR3. The chain has TRBV18 and TRBJ1-2, with a tentative D call TRBD1 (5 bases). Between the trimmed V and J ends, which lost 2 bases and 2 bases, there was a span of 6 bases. This CDR3 has 13 amino acids. Germline CDR1 reads KGHSH; CDR2 reads LQKENI. The CDR3 DNA reads as TGTGCCAGCTCACCAGGGGGAAACTATGGCTACACCTTC. Its protein is CASSPGGNYGYTF.

V gene TRBV19 combines with J gene TRBJ2-7, with 9 nucleotides matching TRBD2. This CDR3 comprises 15 residues. Per germline, CDR1 LNHDA and CDR2 SQIVND (reference sequence). Trimming took 6 bases from V and 0 from J; bases not matched to a gene: 6. CDR3 in DNA: TGTGCCAGTAGGCCGAGCGGGGGGCTCTCCTACGAGCAGTACTTC. Encoded protein: CASRPSGGLSYEQYF.

This rearrangement joins TRBV18 to TRBJ1-2, with TRBD1 matching over 7 bases. Germline V gene lookup returns CDR1 KGHSH and CDR2 LQKENI. V lost 2 bases, J lost 2 bases, and 2 bases stayed unmatched. The CDR3 loop spans 14 amino acids. The CDR3 here is CASSPEGQNYGYTF. CDR3 sequence (DNA): TGTGCCAGCTCACCAGAGGGACAGAACTATGGCTACACCTTC.

The V call is TRBV5-1, the J call TRBJ2-1; 9 bases map to TRBD2. The germline V gene has CDR1 SGHRS and CDR2 YFSETQ. V lost 10 bases, J lost 7 bases, and 12 bases stayed unmatched. This CDR3 region has 14 residues. Here the CDR3 DNA reads TGCGCCCAGCCCTGCGGGGGGGGCCGGAATGAGCAGTTCTTC. This codes for CAQPCGGGRNEQFF.

This chain connects TRBV5-1 to TRBJ2-7; 9 bases line up with TRBD1. Germline V gene lookup returns CDR1 SGHRS and CDR2 YFSETQ. V shed 2 bases and J 6 bases; nucleotides not matched to a gene: 3. This CDR3 comprises 13 residues. DNA of the CDR3: TGCGCCAGCAGCTTCGGGACAGGGCTCGAGCAGTACTTC. This sequence encodes CASSFGTGLEQYF.

This clone occurred once. The rearrangement links TRBV2 to TRBJ2-5; TRBD2 matches 7 bases. The CDR3 loop spans 18 amino acids. J was trimmed by 0 bases and V by 3 bases; bases with no gene match: 13. Germline V lookup: CDR1 SNHLY, CDR2 FYNNEI. Written as DNA, the CDR3 is TGTGCCAGCAGTGATTACCTCCTCCTAGCGGCGTACCAAGAGACCCAGTACTTC. It codes for CASSDYLLLAAYQETQYF.

V is TRBV6-1 and J is TRBJ2-3; no reliable D call. Germline V gene data show CDR1 as MNHNS and CDR2 as SASEGT. This CDR3 is 12 amino acids long. Deletions cut 7 bases from V and 6 bases from J, with 11 bases between. The CDR3 loop is CASISPQDTQYF. Written as DNA, the CDR3 is TGTGCCAGCATCTCTCCGCAGGATACGCAGTATTTT.

CDR3 sequence reads: CATFGTTYEQYF. CDR3 nucleotides: TGTGCCACATTTGGGACCACCTACGAGCAGTACTTC. The chain joins TRBV10-3 to TRBJ2-7; D possibly uses TRBD1 or TRBD2 (5 bases each). This CDR3 is 12 amino acids long. Between the trimmed V and J ends, which lost 10 bases and 2 bases, there was a span of 12 bases. Germline CDR1 reads ENHRY; CDR2 reads SYGVKD.

This clone showed up just once. The CDR3 DNA reads TGTGCCAGCAGAAAACCGACAGGGAGCTACACCTTC. Its translation is CASRKPTGSYTF. The V gene is TRBV27, the J gene TRBJ1-2; 7 positions match TRBD1. After removal of 6 bases from V and 9 bases from J, the junction contained 7 bases not matched to a gene. The V gene's germline CDR1 is MNHEY and CDR2 SMNVEV (reference sequence). CDR3 length: 12 residues.

This chain's CDR3 is CASSWVTGTLDSPLHF. The CDR3 bases are TGCGCCAGCAGCTGGGTGACAGGGACACTCGATTCACCCCTCCACTTT. This chain links TRBV5-1 with TRBJ1-6; TRBD1 matches 7 bases. The CDR3 sequence is 16 residues long. V gave up 3 bases and J gave up 8 bases; unmatched junction bases: 11. Germline V lookup: CDR1 SGHRS, CDR2 YFSETQ.

Concerning this clone: The CDR3 carries no conserved terminal phenylalanine or tryptophan, so it likely arises from a read error. The J gene is TRBJ2-2, the V gene TRBV15; tentatively, D is TRBD2 (6 bases). Germline CDR1 LNHNV, CDR2 YYDKDF (reference sequence). The germline V and J ends were trimmed by 5 bases and 1 base, with 20 bases remaining between them. The CDR3 covers 18 residues. The CDR3 DNA reads as TGTGCCACCAGCCGAGTCCTCGGGCGGGGTCGGAACACCGGGGAGCTGTTTTCT. It translates to CATSRVLGRGRNTGELFS.